The entry below describes one T cell receptor beta chain. This entry comes from a study of blood T cell repertoires in COVID-19. Study details: COVID-19 samples, acute and convalescent, were from the United States, Italy and Spain. PBMCs, B-cell-depleted T cells, or T cells provided the cDNA or gDNA that made up the material.

Original data processing: Reference gene primer amplification in the assay estimated nucleated cell counts. Assay: immunoSEQ multiplex PCR; the TCRdb copy retains only in-frame clones and omits some. Clone size and V and J calls were adopted from that table, with D and trimming inferred from the DNA. The sample has some 120,000 clones; about four fifths are singletons. This CDR3 contains 14 residues. The germline CDR1 and CDR2 sequences are SGHDN and FVKESK. Unmatched junction bases numbered 3, after V lost 4 bases and J lost 2 bases. The chain has TRBV14 and TRBJ2-3; the match to TRBD1 covers 7 bases. The sequence derives from a man aged 55 to 69 with acute or convalescent COVID-19. Sequencing was carried out using peripheral blood. This CDR3 reads CASSRTGYTDTQYF. Written as DNA, the CDR3 is TGTGCCAGCAGCCGGACAGGATACACAGATACGCAGTATTTT.